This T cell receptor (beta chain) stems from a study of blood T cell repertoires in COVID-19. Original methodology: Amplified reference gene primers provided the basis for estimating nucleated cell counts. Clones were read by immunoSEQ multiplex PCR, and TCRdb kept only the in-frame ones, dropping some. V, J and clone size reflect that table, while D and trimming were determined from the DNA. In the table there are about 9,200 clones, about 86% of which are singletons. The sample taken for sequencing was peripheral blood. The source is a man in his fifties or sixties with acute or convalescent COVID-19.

The CDR3 spells CASSLTGTGHYEQYF. CDR3 DNA: TGTGCCAGCAGTCTAACCGGGACAGGGCACTACGAGCAGTACTTC. The chain recombines TRBV27 with TRBJ2-7, with 9 bases that match TRBD1. V shed 5 bases, J shed 3 bases, and the junction held 8 bases outside the gene matches. Germline V gene data show CDR1 as MNHEY and CDR2 as SMNVEV (reference sequence). This CDR3 has 15 amino acids.